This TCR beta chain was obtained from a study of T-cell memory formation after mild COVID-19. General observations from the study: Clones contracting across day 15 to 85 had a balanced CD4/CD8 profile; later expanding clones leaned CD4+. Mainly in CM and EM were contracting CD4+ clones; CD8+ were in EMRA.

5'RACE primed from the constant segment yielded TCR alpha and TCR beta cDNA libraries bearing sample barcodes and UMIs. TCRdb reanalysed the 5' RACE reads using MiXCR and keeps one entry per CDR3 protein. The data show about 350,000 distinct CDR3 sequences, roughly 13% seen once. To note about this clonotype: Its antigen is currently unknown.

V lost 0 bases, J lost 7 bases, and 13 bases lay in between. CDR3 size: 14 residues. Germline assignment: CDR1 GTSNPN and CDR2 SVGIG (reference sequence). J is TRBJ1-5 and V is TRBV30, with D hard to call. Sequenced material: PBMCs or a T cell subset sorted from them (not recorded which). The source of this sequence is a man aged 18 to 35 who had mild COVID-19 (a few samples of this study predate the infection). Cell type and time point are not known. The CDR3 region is CAWSVLAGGQPQHF. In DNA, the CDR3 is TGTGCCTGGAGTGTACTGGCGGGAGGGCAGCCCCAGCATTTT.